This TCR beta chain originates from a study of T cells in Graves' hyperthyroidism and ophthalmopathy. Study results and limitations: The model identified upcoming ophthalmopathy a median approximately six months ahead of onset. Most clonotypes expanded in thyroid above 0.001 were likewise present in blood. Stable hyperthyroidism and ophthalmopathy were separated using 13 V-J signatures.

Any patient presenting with uncontrolled infection, other autoimmune disease, pregnancy or lactation was left out. Amplification yielded TCR beta CDR3 regions, with RNA transcripts as the source. The primer set for the first-round RT-PCR of the TCR CDR3 was HTBI. MiXCR was run by TCRdb on the multiplex PCR reads, yielding one entry per CDR3 protein. Among about 500,000 distinct CDR3 sequences, 46% were seen once, and the ten largest hold about 43%. Germline loops: CDR1 SNHLY, CDR2 FYNNEI. The CDR3 has 13 amino acids. Remarks on this clonotype: The antigen is not known. At one of its ends the junction is not consistent with the germline gene, which may arise from a read error.

Input material: peripheral blood or thyroid tissue (not recorded which). The sequence was collected from an adult woman with Graves' disease, either hyperthyroidism or ophthalmopathy (not recorded which). The chain links TRBV2 to TRBJ2-7; no definite D call. DNA of the CDR3: TGTGCCAGCGTCGGAGACAAGTCCTACGAGCAGAACTTC. Translated: CASVGDKSYEQNF.